This T cell receptor beta chain was recovered during a study of CD8 T cells in ankylosing spondylitis. Molecular-barcoded quantitative 5'-RACE produced these TCR beta libraries. A single record per CDR3 protein comes from TCRdb applying MiXCR to the 5' RACE reads. The table lists some 37,000 distinct CDR3 sequences, 11% of them singletons. Looked up from germline, CDR1 is DFQATT and CDR2 is SNEGSKA (reference sequence). The CDR3 is 15 residues long. V gave up 6 bases and J gave up 0 bases, with 15 bases separating them. This clonotype has only a few counts. No antigen is known for it. Findings and caveats of the study: Enrichment of disease-linked clones was reportedly significant in matched ankylosing spondylitis synovial fluid. Before this, some motif variants had been reported in reactive arthritis synovial fluid and blood. A motif of 8 or 9 highly homologous TCR beta variants was seen as apparently characteristic of ankylosing spondylitis blood.

This clonotype was obtained from a male donor with ankylosing spondylitis. V gene TRBV20-1 combines with J gene TRBJ2-1, with D hard to call. Material: synovial fluid, either unsorted or a sorted T cell fraction (not recorded which). The CDR3: CSARPQLYSYNEQFF. CDR3 coding DNA: TGCAGTGCCCGCCCCCAGTTATACTCCTACAATGAGCAGTTCTTC.